These 30 T cell receptor beta chains originate from one sample sequenced in a study of T cells in localized non-small cell lung cancer (dated by TCRdb to about 2020). Library preparation used the immunoSEQ multiplex PCR assay. TCRdb took this table from immuneACCESS and kept in-frame rearrangements with V and J called. Such tables lack part of the clones; where checked against another copy, unresolved V genes explain under half of the gap, and the rest is unexplained. In all, the sample holds 30,000 to 35,000 clones, and approximately 91% of those were seen once. 3.5% to 5% of the sample rests with the top ten. The sequencing used peripheral blood, collected before any cancer treatment. The receptors derive from a woman aged 35 to 70 with stage I lung adenocarcinoma.

The CDR3 DNA sequence: TGTGCCAGCAGTCCCTCCGGGACAGGGACCTACGAGCAGTACTTC. This gives the protein CASSPSGTGTYEQYF. The chain recombines TRBV25-1 with TRBJ2-7, with 9 bases lining up with TRBD1. After removal of 5 bases from V and 2 bases from J, the junction contained 7 bases not matched to a gene. CDR3 length: 15 residues. Germline assignment: CDR1 MGHDK and CDR2 SYGVNS.

In this sample, this clone turned up a few times. One end of the junction varies from germline; a read error may be responsible. The rearrangement links TRBV6-1 to TRBJ1-6, with D maybe TRBD1 (5 bases). The germline V gene has CDR1 MNHNS and CDR2 SASEGT. CDR3 size: 15 residues. CDR3 sequence reads: CASCEGVKGNSPLHF. CDR3 DNA: TGTGCCAGCTGTGAAGGAGTAAAGGGGAATTCACCCCTCCACTTT.

This rearrangement joins TRBV5-6 to TRBJ1-1; 8 bases align to TRBD1. With V trimmed by 2 bases and J by 4 bases, 4 bases remained unmatched. Germline V lookup: CDR1 SGHDT, CDR2 YYEEEE. The CDR3 runs 14 residues. This CDR3 reads CASSFNTGGTEAFF. Written as DNA, the CDR3 is TGTGCCAGCAGCTTCAATACAGGGGGCACTGAAGCTTTCTTT.

This clone has only one observation. This chain joins TRBV6-5 and TRBJ2-7; 10 bases match TRBD1. The CDR3 is made up of 15 amino acids. V was clipped by 4 bases and J by 5 bases; unmatched bases: 8. Germline V lookup: CDR1 MNHEY, CDR2 SVGAGI. CDR3 residues: CASSLGQGLKNEQYF. The CDR3 nucleotides read TGTGCCAGCAGTTTGGGACAGGGGTTGAAGAACGAGCAGTACTTC.

In DNA, the CDR3 is TGCGCCAGCAGCCAAGATGTAGGGACAGGGGCAAGGGGGACCCAGTACTTC. Its protein product is CASSQDVGTGARGTQYF. The chain employs TRBV4-3 and TRBJ2-5, with 10 nucleotides matching TRBD1. The CDR3 has 17 residues. CDR1 LGHNA and CDR2 YSLEER come from the germline V gene. The ends lost 0 bases at V and 7 bases at J; junction bases unmatched: 11.

CDR3 protein: CATSGQDYEQYF. The DNA for the CDR3 is TGCGCCACCTCGGGACAGGACTACGAGCAGTACTTC. V usage is TRBV10-1 and J usage is TRBJ2-7; 8 bases align to TRBD1. CDR1 and CDR2 (germline): WNHNN, SYGVQD (reference sequence). This CDR3 spans 12 amino acids. The V and J ends lost 10 bases and 3 bases, in that order; junction bases with no gene match: 5.

Only a few counts were recorded for this clone. The chain carries TRBV18 and TRBJ1-5; a weak D match, TRBD1 (6 bases). The CDR3 runs to 14 residues. With 2 bases removed from V and 4 bases from J, the gap between germline ends came to 9 bases. Germline loops: CDR1 KGHSH, CDR2 LQKENI. The CDR3 spells CASSPEGGNQPQHF. The CDR3 DNA reads as TGTGCCAGCTCACCAGAGGGGGGTAATCAGCCCCAGCATTTT. The full variable domain, its missing parts supplied by reference TRBV18 and TRBJ1-5, is NAGVMQNPRHLVRRRGQEARLRCSPMKGHSHVYWYRQLPEEGLKFMVYLQKENIIDESGMPKERFSAEFPKEGPSILRIQQVVRGDSAAYFCASSPEGGNQPQHFGDGTRLSIL.

This clone was detected once. The chain couples TRBV7-3 to TRBJ1-1; tentatively, D is TRBD1 (6 bases). The V gene lost 2 bases and the J gene lost 5 bases, with 12 bases spanning the gap. This CDR3 comprises 14 residues. The germline gives CDR1 SGHTA, CDR2 FQGTGA. The CDR3 loop reads CASSLGQGNTEAFF. CDR3 DNA: TGTGCCAGCAGCTTAGGGCAGGGGAATACTGAAGCTTTCTTT.

This clone was counted a single time. This chain joins TRBV7-9 and TRBJ2-4, with TRBD2 identical over 10 bases. V lost 4 bases, J lost 6 bases, and 9 bases stayed unmatched. The V gene's germline CDR1 is SEHNR and CDR2 FQNEAQ (reference sequence). The CDR3 totals 16 residues. The CDR3 loop is CASSSNSGGAGNIQYF. Written as DNA, the CDR3 is TGTGCCAGCAGCTCTAACAGCGGGGGGGCTGGAAACATTCAGTACTTC.

This clone has a single count. This chain uses TRBV6-1 with TRBJ1-2, with 9 positions matching TRBD1. This CDR3 region has 15 residues. The germline gives CDR1 MNHNS, CDR2 SASEGT. V gave up 1 base and J gave up 7 bases; unmatched junction bases: 7. CDR3 sequence: CASSEVGDRAGGYTF. The DNA for the CDR3 is TGTGCCAGCAGTGAAGTGGGGGACAGGGCGGGTGGCTACACCTTC.

J is TRBJ1-2 and V is TRBV27; maybe TRBD1 (5 bases). The CDR3 sequence is 15 residues long. Trimming stripped 0 bases from V and 6 bases from J, with 14 bases between. Germline V gene lookup returns CDR1 MNHEY and CDR2 SMNVEV (reference sequence). The CDR3 spells CASSLSSGFLHGYTF. Here the CDR3 DNA reads TGTGCCAGCAGTTTATCGTCAGGGTTTCTTCATGGCTACACCTTC.

The CDR3 DNA follows: TGTGCCTGGAAGGGACAGGGGATTAACTATGGCTACACCTTC. It encodes CAWKGQGINYGYTF. The V and J genes are TRBV30 and TRBJ1-2; 10 bases fit TRBD1. Germline V gene lookup returns CDR1 GTSNPN and CDR2 SVGIG (reference sequence). The V gene end was trimmed by 4 bases and the J gene end by 1 base; junction bases not matched to a gene: 3. The CDR3 has 14 amino acids.

The rearrangement joins TRBV19 to TRBJ1-2, with D unresolved. CDR3 size: 12 residues. Germline CDR1 is LNHDA and CDR2 is SQIVND (reference sequence). Trimming removed 5 bases at V and 6 bases at J, with 10 bases between. This chain's CDR3 is CASSSSEHGYTF. Written as DNA, the CDR3 is TGTGCCAGTAGTTCGTCAGAACATGGCTACACCTTC.

The V call is TRBV7-9, the J call TRBJ2-5; 7 positions match TRBD1. The ends lost 1 base at V and 5 bases at J; junction bases unmatched: 7. The CDR3 length is 15 residues. Germline CDR1 and CDR2: SEHNR and FQNEAQ (reference sequence). CDR3 sequence reads: CASSLETGSTETQYF. CDR3 sequence (DNA): TGTGCCAGCAGCTTAGAGACAGGGTCAACTGAGACCCAGTACTTC.

This chain uses TRBV10-3 with TRBJ2-1, with D unresolved. Germline CDR1 reads ENHRY; CDR2 reads SYGVKD. Trimming removed 3 bases from V and 5 bases from J, with 11 bases in between. CDR3 size: 14 residues. The CDR3 DNA is TGTGCCATCAGTGATAGTTTGGAAGACAATGAGCAGTTCTTC. It encodes CAISDSLEDNEQFF.

The chain has TRBV6-5 and TRBJ1-5, with a possible D match to TRBD1 (5 bases). Germline lookup yields CDR1 MNHEY and CDR2 SVGAGI. With 6 bases removed from V and 4 bases from J, the gap between germline ends came to 16 bases. This CDR3 region has 15 residues. The CDR3 loop is CASREGPGRNQPQHF. DNA for the CDR3: TGTGCCAGCAGAGAGGGACCTGGGCGTAATCAGCCCCAGCATTTT.

The V gene is TRBV27, the J gene TRBJ1-5; 9 bases match TRBD1. Unmatched junction bases numbered 3, after V lost 5 bases and J lost 7 bases. The germline V gene has CDR1 MNHEY and CDR2 SMNVEV (reference sequence). This CDR3 has 13 residues. The CDR3 loop is CASSLTGGQPQHF. CDR3 bases: TGTGCCAGCAGTCTGACAGGGGGACAGCCCCAGCATTTT.

The rearrangement joins TRBV11-2 to TRBJ1-5; D is undetermined. V shed 1 base and J shed 5 bases, with 12 bases lying between them. CDR3 length equals 15 residues. The germline CDR1 and CDR2 sequences are SGHAT and FQNNGV. For the CDR3, the DNA is TGTGCCAGCAGCTTAGCAGGCCAGATCGATCAGCCCCAGCATTTT. Its translation is CASSLAGQIDQPQHF.

The chain joins TRBV5-4 to TRBJ1-5; 7 nucleotides align to TRBD1. Germline values: CDR1 SGHNT, CDR2 YYREEE (reference sequence). Trimming took 1 base from V and 4 from J; bases not matched to a gene: 20. This CDR3 contains 20 residues. The DNA of the CDR3 is TGTGCCAGCAGCTTGCCCGACAGGGTTGCAGAGAGACGGTCGAATCAGCCCCAGCATTTT. Protein product: CASSLPDRVAERRSNQPQHF.

This sequence joins TRBV2 and TRBJ2-1; TRBD2 aligns across 11 bases. The V segment lost 1 base and the J segment 10 bases; nucleotides outside the gene matches: 6. Looked up from germline, CDR1 is SNHLY and CDR2 is FYNNEI. The CDR3 length is 15 residues. The CDR3 here is CASSEGSGGAYEQFF. In DNA form, the CDR3 reads TGTGCCAGCAGTGAAGGTAGCGGGGGGGCCTACGAGCAGTTCTTC.

The chain is built from TRBV4-1 and TRBJ2-7, with 11 positions matching TRBD1. There are 19 residues in the CDR3. CDR1 and CDR2 (germline): MGHRA, YSYEKL. Trimming removed 4 bases from V and 4 bases from J; junction bases left unmatched: 18. The CDR3 sequence is CASSPTGTGGISTLYEQYF. As DNA, the CDR3 is TGCGCCAGCAGCCCGACCGGGACAGGGGGGATTTCAACACTATACGAGCAGTACTTC.

V gene TRBV7-9 combines with J gene TRBJ2-3, with D unclear. The ends were cut back, 3 bases at V and 2 bases at J, with 0 bases in the middle. CDR1 is SEHNR and CDR2 is FQNEAQ in the germline V gene (reference sequence). The CDR3 sequence is 11 residues long. The CDR3 is CASSFTDTQYF. CDR3 in DNA: TGTGCCAGCAGCTTCACAGATACGCAGTATTTT.

J is TRBJ1-1 and V is TRBV7-9, with 9 bases aligning to TRBD1. Per the germline V gene, CDR1 is SEHNR and CDR2 is FQNEAQ (reference sequence). CDR3 size: 17 residues. Trimming took 5 bases from V and 4 from J; bases not matched to a gene: 14. CDR3 amino acids: CASSLGTGLQAGTEAFF. The CDR3 nucleotides read TGTGCCAGCAGCCTCGGGACAGGGCTTCAAGCGGGCACTGAAGCTTTCTTT.

The chain carries TRBV11-2 and TRBJ1-4; D is unresolved. V gave up 0 bases and J gave up 4 bases, with 12 bases separating them. Germline values: CDR1 SGHAT, CDR2 FQNNGV. This CDR3 comprises 16 residues. CDR3 coding DNA: TGTGCCAGCAGCTTAGATTTGGGTTCTTATAATGAAAAACTGTTTTTT. Encoded protein: CASSLDLGSYNEKLFF.

This chain uses TRBV10-3 with TRBJ2-3; 7 bases fit TRBD2. The V segment lost 7 bases and the J segment 5 bases; nucleotides outside the gene matches: 12. The length of the CDR3 is 15 residues. The germline V gene has CDR1 ENHRY and CDR2 SYGVKD. In DNA, the CDR3 is TGTGCCATCACTCCGGGACTATCTGCGGGAGATACGCAGTATTTT. This codes for CAITPGLSAGDTQYF.

The chain recombines TRBV4-3 with TRBJ1-1; 10 bases align to TRBD1. The CDR3 sequence is 19 residues long. Trimming took 0 bases from V and 0 from J; bases not matched to a gene: 10. Germline lookup yields CDR1 LGHNA and CDR2 YSLEER. For the CDR3, the DNA is TGCGCCAGCAGCCAAGACATGAGGGGGACAGGGGCTTTGAACACTGAAGCTTTCTTT. The encoded protein is CASSQDMRGTGALNTEAFF.

V is TRBV6-4 and J is TRBJ2-2; 7 bases fit TRBD2. Trimming at V came to 7 bases and at J to 4 bases, leaving 12 bases not matched to a gene. CDR3 length equals 16 residues. Germline CDR1 and CDR2: MRHNA and SNTAGT. The CDR3 DNA follows: TGTGCCAGCACCTGTGGGAAAAGGACTAGCACCGGGGAGCTGTTTTTT. It translates to CASTCGKRTSTGELFF.

The gene calls are TRBV7-9 and TRBJ1-2; 7 nucleotides line up with TRBD1. In germline, CDR1 is SEHNR, CDR2 FQNEAQ (reference sequence). The CDR3 sequence is 14 residues long. Trimming cost V 2 bases and J 2 bases; bases outside gene matches: 2. This CDR3 is CASSLTGDNYGYTF. The CDR3 DNA sequence: TGTGCCAGCAGCTTAACAGGGGACAACTATGGCTACACCTTC.

The rearrangement links TRBV4-3 to TRBJ2-1; 8 bases line up with TRBD2. Germline CDR1 and CDR2: LGHNA and YSLEER. Trimming removed 4 bases from V and 7 bases from J; junction bases left unmatched: 6. The CDR3 loop spans 14 amino acids. Written as DNA, the CDR3 is TGCGCCAGCAGCCCGGCGGGGGGTTTTAATGAGCAGTTCTTC. Translation: CASSPAGGFNEQFF.

The chain carries TRBV9 and TRBJ1-1; D is possibly TRBD1 (5 bases). Per the germline V gene, CDR1 is SGDLS and CDR2 is YYNGEE. With 2 bases removed from V and 3 bases from J, the gap between germline ends came to 11 bases. The CDR3 is 14 amino acids. CDR3 coding DNA: TGTGCCAGCAGCGTGGGGGGTATTGACACTGAAGCTTTCTTT. Translating it yields CASSVGGIDTEAFF.